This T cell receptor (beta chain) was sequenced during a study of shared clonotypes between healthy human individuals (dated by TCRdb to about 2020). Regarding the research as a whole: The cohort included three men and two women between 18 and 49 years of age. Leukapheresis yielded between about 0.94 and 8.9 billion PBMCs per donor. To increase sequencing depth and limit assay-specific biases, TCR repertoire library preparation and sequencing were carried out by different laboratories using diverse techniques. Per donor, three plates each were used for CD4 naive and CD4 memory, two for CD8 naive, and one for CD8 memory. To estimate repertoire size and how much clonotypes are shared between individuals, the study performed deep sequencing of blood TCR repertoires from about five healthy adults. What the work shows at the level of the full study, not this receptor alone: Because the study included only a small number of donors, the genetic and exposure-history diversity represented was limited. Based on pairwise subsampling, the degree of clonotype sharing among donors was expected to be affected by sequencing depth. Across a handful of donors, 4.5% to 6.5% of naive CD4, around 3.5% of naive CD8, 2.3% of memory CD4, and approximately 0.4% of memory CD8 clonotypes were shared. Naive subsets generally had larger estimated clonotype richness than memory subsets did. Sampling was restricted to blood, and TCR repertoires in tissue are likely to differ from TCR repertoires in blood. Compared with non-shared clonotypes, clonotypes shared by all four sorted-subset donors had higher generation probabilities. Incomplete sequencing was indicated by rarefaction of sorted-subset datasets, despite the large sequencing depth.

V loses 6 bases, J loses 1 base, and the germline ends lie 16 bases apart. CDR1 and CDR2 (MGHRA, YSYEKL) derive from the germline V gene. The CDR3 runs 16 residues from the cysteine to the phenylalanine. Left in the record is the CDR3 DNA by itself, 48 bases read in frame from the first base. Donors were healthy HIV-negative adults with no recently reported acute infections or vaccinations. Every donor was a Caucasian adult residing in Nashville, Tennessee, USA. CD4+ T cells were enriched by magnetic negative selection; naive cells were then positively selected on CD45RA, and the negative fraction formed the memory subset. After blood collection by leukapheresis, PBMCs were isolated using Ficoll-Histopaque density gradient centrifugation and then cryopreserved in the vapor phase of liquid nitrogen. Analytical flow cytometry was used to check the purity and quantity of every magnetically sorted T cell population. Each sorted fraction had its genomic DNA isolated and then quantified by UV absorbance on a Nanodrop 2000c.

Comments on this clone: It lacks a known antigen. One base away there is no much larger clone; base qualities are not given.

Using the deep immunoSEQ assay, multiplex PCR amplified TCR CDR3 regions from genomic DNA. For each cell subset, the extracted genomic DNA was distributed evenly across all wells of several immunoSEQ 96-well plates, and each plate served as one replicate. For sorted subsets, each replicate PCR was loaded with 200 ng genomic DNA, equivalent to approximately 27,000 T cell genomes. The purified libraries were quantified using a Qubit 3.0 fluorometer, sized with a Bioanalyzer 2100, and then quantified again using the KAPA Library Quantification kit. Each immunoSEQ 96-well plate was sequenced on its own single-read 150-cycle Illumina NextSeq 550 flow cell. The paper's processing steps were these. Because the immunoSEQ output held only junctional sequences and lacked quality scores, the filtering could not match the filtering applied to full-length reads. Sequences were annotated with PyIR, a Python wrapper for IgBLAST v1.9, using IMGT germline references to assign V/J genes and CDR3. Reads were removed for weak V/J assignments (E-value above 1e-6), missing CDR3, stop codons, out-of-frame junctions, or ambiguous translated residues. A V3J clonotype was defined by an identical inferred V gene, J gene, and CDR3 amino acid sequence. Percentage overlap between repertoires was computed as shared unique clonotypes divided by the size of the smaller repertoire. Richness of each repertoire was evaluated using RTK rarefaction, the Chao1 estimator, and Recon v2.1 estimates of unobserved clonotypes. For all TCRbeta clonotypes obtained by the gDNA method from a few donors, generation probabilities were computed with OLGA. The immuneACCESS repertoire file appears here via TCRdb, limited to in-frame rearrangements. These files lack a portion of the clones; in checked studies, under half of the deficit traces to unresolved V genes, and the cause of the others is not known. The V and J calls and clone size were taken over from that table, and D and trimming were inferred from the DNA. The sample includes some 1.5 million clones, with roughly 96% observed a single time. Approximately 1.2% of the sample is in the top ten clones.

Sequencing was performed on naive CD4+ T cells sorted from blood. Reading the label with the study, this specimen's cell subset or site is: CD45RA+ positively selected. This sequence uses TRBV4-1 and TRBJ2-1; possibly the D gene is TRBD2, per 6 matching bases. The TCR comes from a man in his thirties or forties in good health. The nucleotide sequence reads TGCGCCAGCAGTCTTACTCCGGGAGAGTCCTACAATGAGCAGTTCTTC. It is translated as CASSLTPGESYNEQFF.